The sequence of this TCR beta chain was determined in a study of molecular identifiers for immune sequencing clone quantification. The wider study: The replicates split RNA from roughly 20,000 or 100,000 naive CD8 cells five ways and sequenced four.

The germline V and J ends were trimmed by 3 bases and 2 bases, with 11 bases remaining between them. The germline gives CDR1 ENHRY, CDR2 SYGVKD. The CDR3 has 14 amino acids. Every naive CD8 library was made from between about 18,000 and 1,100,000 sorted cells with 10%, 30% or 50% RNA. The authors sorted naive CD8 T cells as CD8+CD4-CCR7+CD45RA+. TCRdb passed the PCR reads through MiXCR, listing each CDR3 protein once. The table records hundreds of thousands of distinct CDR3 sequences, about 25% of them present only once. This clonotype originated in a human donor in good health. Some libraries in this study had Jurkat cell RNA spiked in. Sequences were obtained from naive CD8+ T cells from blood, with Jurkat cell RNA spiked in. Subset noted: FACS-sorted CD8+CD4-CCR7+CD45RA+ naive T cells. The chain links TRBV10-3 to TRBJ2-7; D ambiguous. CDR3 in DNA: TGTGCCATCAGTGACGGGCTAGAAGCCTACGAGCAGTACTTC. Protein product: CAISDGLEAYEQYF.